These 5 T cell receptor beta chains share one sample of origin, sequenced in a study of blood T cells in healthy people across ages. Then a second PCR, running roughly 6 to 11 cycles, was carried out with a sample-barcoded 5' primer and a J-beta primer mix. TCRdb analysed the 5' RACE reads with MiXCR anew, one entry per CDR3 protein. Altogether some 920,000 distinct CDR3 sequences are present, approximately 50% being singletons, with the ten largest covering over 20%. The sequenced sample consisted of blood. All receptors come from a woman aged 60 to 75 in good health.

In this sample, this clonotype turned up a few times. The genes are TRBV7-9 and TRBJ2-3; TRBD1 matches at 10 bases. Germline assignment: CDR1 SEHNR and CDR2 FQNEAQ (reference sequence). The CDR3 is made up of 15 amino acids. The junction had 4 bases not matched to a gene; V was cut back by 4 bases and J by 3 bases. DNA for the CDR3: TGTGCCAGCAGCTCGGGACAGGGGTCGACAGATACGCAGTATTTT. Translated: CASSSGQGSTDTQYF. The variable domain in full, with the rest retrieved from reference TRBV7-9 and TRBJ2-3, is DTGVSQNPRHKITKRGQNVTFRCDPISEHNRLYWYRQTLGQGPEFLTYFQNEAQLEKSRLLSDRFSAERPKGSFSTLEIQRTEQGDSAMYLCASSSGQGSTDTQYFGPGTRLTVL.

This sequence joins TRBV18 and TRBJ2-5; TRBD2 matches at 12 bases. This CDR3 spans 15 amino acids. The ends lost 3 bases at V and 11 bases at J; junction bases unmatched: 10. Germline assignment: CDR1 KGHSH and CDR2 LQKENI. The CDR3 DNA follows: TGTGCCAGCTCACCTGATCTAGCGGGAGGGGATGAGCAGTACTTC. As protein: CASSPDLAGGDEQYF.

This chain connects TRBV3-1 to TRBJ2-5; 7 nucleotides align to TRBD1. The J call may be faulty, since TRBJ2-7 better matches the DNA end. In germline, CDR1 is LGHDT, CDR2 YNNKEL (reference sequence). The CDR3 has 15 residues. The CDR3 sequence is CASSQEMQGVGEQYF. The CDR3 coding sequence is TGTGCCAGCAGCCAGGAGATGCAGGGGGTCGGCGAGCAGTACTTC.

Comment on this clonotype: Just one base apart from a much larger clone, this may be a read error. The rearrangement links TRBV7-2 to TRBJ2-1, with D possibly called TRBD1 or TRBD2 (5 bases each). The CDR3 consists of 14 residues. Germline-derived CDR1 and CDR2 are SGHTA and FQGNSA. V was shortened by 8 bases and J by 5 bases, with 16 bases between the two germline ends. The CDR3: CASGRGLGDNEQFF. The DNA for the CDR3 is TGTGCCAGCGGCCGGGGCCTTGGCGACAATGAGCAGTTCTTC.

V and J are TRBV5-1 and TRBJ2-7, with D perhaps TRBD1 or TRBD2 (6 bases each). Trimming cost V 0 bases and J 5 bases, with 12 bases left between them. The CDR3 consists of 14 residues. CDR1 is SGHRS, CDR2 YFSETQ, per germline. In nucleotides, the CDR3 is TGCGCCAGCAGCTTGGGACTAGGGGGGAACGAGCAGTACTTC. It encodes CASSLGLGGNEQYF.